Listed below are T cell receptor beta chains from one sample, sequenced in a study of glioma-infiltrating T cells. MiXCR was run by TCRdb on the multiplex PCR reads, yielding one entry per CDR3 protein. This sample has about 140,000 distinct CDR3 sequences, with approximately 39% found just once. Sample: glioma tissue, nonneoplastic brain tissue, or PBMCs (not recorded which). Source of these receptors: a human donor with low-grade glioma or glioblastoma, undergoing nonglioma brain surgery, or in good health (not recorded which). Each CDR3 is given with its conserved first and last residue. Fields, in order: J gene, clone size, V gene, D gene, CDR3 DNA, CDR3 protein. D genes are given only for firm matches. For some rows the clone size is stated as once, few or many, or as a class when expanded; others skip it.

>TRBJ1-1|.|TRBV6-1|TRBD1
TGTGCCAGCAGTACCGGGACAGGAATGAACACTGAAGCTTTCTTT
CASSTGTGMNTEAFF
>TRBJ2-2|few|TRBV20-1|TRBD1
TGCAGTGCCGAACAGGGGGGTACGAACACCGGGGAGCTGTTTTTT
CSAEQGGTNTGELFF
>TRBJ2-3|.|TRBV5-1|.
TGCGCCAGCAGCCAAGGACCGGTCACAGATACGCAGTATTTT
CASSQGPVTDTQYF
>TRBJ2-7|few|TRBV6-2/TRBV6-3|TRBD1
TGTGCCAGCAGTTACCAAGGGACAGGGCCCTACGAGCAGTACTTC
CASSYQGTGPYEQYF
>TRBJ1-4|few|TRBV15|.
TGTGCCACCAGCAGAGCAGGGGTCGATGAAAAACTGTTTTTT
CATSRAGVDEKLFF
>TRBJ2-3|.|TRBV3-1|.
TGTGCCAGCAGCCCAGGGTCCAACCCAGATACGCAGTATTTT
CASSPGSNPDTQYF
>TRBJ2-3|few|TRBV6-1|.
TGTGCCAGCAGTGAATGGAGGGCCCTAGATACGCAGTATTTT
CASSEWRALDTQYF
>TRBJ2-3|.|TRBV6-1|.
TGTGCCAGCGGCCAAAGGGGGGTCAACACAGATACGCAGTATTTT
CASGQRGVNTDTQYF
>TRBJ2-7|few|TRBV6-2/TRBV6-3|TRBD1
TGTGCCAGCAGTCGAAAGCTCTCCGGGACAGGGGTCCACGAGCAGTACTTC
CASSRKLSGTGVHEQYF
>TRBJ1-2|.|TRBV10-3|.
TGTGCCATCAGTGAGTCTGAGGGCCGAGGCTACACCTTC
CAISESEGRGYTF
>TRBJ1-4|.|TRBV4-1|.
TGCGCCAGCAGCCACGATAGGGGTTCGGGCGAAAAACTGTTTTTT
CASSHDRGSGEKLFF